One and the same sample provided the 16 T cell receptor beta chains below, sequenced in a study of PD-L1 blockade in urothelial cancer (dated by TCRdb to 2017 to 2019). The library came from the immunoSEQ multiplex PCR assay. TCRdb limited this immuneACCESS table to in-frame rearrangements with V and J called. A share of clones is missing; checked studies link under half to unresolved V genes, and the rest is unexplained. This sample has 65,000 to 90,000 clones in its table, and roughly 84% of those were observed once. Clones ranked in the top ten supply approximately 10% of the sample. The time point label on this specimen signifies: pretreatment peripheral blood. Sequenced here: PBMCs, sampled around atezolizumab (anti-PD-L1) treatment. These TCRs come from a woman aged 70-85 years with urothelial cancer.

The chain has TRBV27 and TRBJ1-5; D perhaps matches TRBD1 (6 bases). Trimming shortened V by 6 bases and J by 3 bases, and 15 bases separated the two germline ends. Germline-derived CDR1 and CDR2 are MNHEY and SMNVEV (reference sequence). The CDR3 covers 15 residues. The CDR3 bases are TGTGCCAGCAGCGGATTACAGGGTCACAATCAGCCCCAGCATTTT. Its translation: CASSGLQGHNQPQHF.

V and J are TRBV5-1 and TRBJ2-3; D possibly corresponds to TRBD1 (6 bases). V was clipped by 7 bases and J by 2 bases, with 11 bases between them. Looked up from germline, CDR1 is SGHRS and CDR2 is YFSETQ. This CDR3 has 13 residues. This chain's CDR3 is CASDSGATDTQYF. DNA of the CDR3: TGCGCCAGCGACTCAGGGGCCACAGATACGCAGTATTTT.

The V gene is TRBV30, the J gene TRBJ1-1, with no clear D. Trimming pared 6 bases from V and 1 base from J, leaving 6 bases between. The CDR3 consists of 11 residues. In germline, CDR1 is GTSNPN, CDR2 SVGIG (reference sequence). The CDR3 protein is CACERNTEAFF. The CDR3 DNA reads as TGTGCCTGTGAGAGGAACACTGAAGCTTTCTTT.

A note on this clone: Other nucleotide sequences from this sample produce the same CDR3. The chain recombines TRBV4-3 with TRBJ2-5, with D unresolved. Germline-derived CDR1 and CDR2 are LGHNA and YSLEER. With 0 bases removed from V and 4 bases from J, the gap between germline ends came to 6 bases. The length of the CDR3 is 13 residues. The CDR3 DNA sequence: TGCGCCAGCAGCCAAGACCTAAGAGAGACCCAGTACTTC. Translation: CASSQDLRETQYF.

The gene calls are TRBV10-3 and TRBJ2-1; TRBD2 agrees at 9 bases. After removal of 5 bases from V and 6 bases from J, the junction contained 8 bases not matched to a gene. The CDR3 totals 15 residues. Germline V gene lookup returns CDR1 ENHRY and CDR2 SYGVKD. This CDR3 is CAISRTGTSTNEQFF. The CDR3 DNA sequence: TGTGCCATCAGTCGAACCGGGACTAGCACCAATGAGCAGTTCTTC.

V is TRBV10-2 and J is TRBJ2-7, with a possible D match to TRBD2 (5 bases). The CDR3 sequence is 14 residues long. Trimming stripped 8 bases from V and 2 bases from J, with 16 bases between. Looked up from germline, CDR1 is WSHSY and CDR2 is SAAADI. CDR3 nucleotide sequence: TGCGCCAGCGGCGCTGGAGGACCCCCCTACGAGCAGTACTTC. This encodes CASGAGGPPYEQYF.

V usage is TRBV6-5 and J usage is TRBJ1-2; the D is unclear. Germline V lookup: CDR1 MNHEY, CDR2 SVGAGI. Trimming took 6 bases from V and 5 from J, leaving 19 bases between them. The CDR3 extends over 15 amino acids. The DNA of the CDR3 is TGTGCCAGCAGAAGAGAAGACACGGGGAGGTATGGCTACACCTTC. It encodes CASRREDTGRYGYTF.

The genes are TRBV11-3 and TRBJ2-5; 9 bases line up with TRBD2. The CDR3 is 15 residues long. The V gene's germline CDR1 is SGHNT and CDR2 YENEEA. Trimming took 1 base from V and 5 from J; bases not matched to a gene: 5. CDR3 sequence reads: CASSLGGLASETQYF. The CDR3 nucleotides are TGTGCCAGCAGCTTAGGTGGACTAGCGTCCGAGACCCAGTACTTC.

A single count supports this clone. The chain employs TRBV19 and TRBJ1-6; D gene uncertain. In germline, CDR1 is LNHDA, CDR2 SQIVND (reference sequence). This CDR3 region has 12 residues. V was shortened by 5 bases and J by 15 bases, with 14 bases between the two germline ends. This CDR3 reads CASSLSEDNLHF. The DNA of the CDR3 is TGTGCCAGTAGTCTATCCGAGGATAACCTCCACTTT.

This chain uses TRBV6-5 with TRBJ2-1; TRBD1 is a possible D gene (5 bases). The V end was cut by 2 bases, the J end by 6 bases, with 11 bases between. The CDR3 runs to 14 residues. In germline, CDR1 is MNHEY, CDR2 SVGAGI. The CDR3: CASSYKGQGNEQFF. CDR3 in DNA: TGTGCCAGCAGTTACAAGGGGCAGGGCAATGAGCAGTTCTTC.

The CDR3 bases are TGTGCCAGCAGCACCGGGACAGGGTCCGGCTACACCTTC. Its translation: CASSTGTGSGYTF. The chain is built from TRBV5-4 and TRBJ1-2, with TRBD1 matching over 9 bases. Germline V gives CDR1 SGHNT, CDR2 YYREEE (reference sequence). This CDR3 contains 13 residues. J gave up 8 bases and V 4 bases, and 6 bases lay outside the gene matches.

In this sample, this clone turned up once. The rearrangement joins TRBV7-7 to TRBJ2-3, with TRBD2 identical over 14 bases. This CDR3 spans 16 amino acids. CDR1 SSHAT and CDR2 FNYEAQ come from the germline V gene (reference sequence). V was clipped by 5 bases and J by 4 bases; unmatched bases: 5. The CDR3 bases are TGTGCCAGCAGCATCGGGACTAGCGGGGGAGCAGATACGCAGTATTTT. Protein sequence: CASSIGTSGGADTQYF.

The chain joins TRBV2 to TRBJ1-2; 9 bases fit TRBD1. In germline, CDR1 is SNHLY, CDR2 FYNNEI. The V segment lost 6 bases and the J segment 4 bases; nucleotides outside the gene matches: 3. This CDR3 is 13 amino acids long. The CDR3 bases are TGTGCCAGCAGGAGGGGACAGGGCTATGGCTACACCTTC. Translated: CASRRGQGYGYTF.

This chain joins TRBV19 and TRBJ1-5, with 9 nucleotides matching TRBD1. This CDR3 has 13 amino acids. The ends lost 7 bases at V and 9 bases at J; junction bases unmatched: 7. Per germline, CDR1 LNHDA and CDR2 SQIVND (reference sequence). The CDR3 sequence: CASNRGPKSPQHF. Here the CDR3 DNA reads TGTGCCAGTAACAGGGGGCCCAAGTCGCCCCAGCATTTT.

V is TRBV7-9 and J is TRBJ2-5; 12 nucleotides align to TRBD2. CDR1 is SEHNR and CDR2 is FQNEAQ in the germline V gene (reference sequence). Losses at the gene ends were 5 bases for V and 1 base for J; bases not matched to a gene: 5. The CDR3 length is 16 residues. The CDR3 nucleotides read TGTGCCAGCAGCCCTACTAGCGGGGGGATCCAAGAGACCCAGTACTTC. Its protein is CASSPTSGGIQETQYF. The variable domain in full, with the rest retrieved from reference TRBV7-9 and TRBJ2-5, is DTGVSQNPRHKITKRGQNVTFRCDPISEHNRLYWYRQTLGQGPEFLTYFQNEAQLEKSRLLSDRFSAERPKGSFSTLEIQRTEQGDSAMYLCASSPTSGGIQETQYFGPGTRLLVL.

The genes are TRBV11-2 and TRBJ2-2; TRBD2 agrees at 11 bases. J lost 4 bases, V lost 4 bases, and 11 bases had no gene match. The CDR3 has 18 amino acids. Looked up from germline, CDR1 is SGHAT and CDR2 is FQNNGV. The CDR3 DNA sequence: TGTGCCAGCAGCTCAGTTGCCACTAGCGGGAGTCTCACCGGGGAGCTGTTTTTT. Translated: CASSSVATSGSLTGELFF. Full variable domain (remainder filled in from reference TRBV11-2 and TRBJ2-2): EAGVAQSPRYKIIEKRQSVAFWCNPISGHATLYWYQQILGQGPKLLIQFQNNGVVDDSQLPKDRFSAERLKGVDSTLKIQPAKLEDSAVYLCASSSVATSGSLTGELFFGEGSRLTVL.